This T cell receptor beta chain was captured by sequencing in a study of blood T cell repertoires in COVID-19. J lost 4 bases, V lost 7 bases, and 7 bases had no gene match. The germline gives CDR1 LNHDA, CDR2 SQIVND (reference sequence). This CDR3 is 14 amino acids long. The assay was immunoSEQ multiplex PCR, and TCRdb's table has in-frame clones only and misses some. Among approximately 100,000 clones, approximately 84% were seen once, and the ten largest hold 6.3%. This clone was seen only a few times. This chain connects TRBV19 to TRBJ1-2, with 9 positions matching TRBD1. Sequenced material: peripheral blood. The receptor was isolated from a man aged 55 to 70 with acute or convalescent COVID-19. CDR3 DNA: TGTGCCAGTAACTCCCGGGACAGGGCCTATGGCTACACCTTC. Translation: CASNSRDRAYGYTF.